This T cell receptor beta chain was profiled in a study of blood T cell repertoires in COVID-19. Study-level background: Spain, Italy and the United States supplied samples that represented acute and convalescent COVID-19. T cells, B-cell-depleted T cells, or PBMCs supplied cDNA or gDNA.

Authors' processing steps: It was from reference gene primer amplification that nucleated cell counts were estimated. This table comes from immunoSEQ multiplex PCR, and its TCRdb copy is limited to in-frame clones, with some not included. The V and J calls and the clone size are those of that table, but D and trimming were determined from the DNA. The table lists fewer than 150,000 clones, roughly 70% of them singletons. Trimming cost V 5 bases and J 2 bases; bases outside gene matches: 8. This CDR3 is 17 amino acids long. Germline loops: CDR1 KGHSH, CDR2 LQKENI. The sequence was collected from a human donor with acute or convalescent COVID-19. The donor label of this sample is uncertain. Sequencing was done on a sample of peripheral blood. The chain couples TRBV18 to TRBJ2-6, with 8 bases matching TRBD1. The DNA for the CDR3 is TGTGCCAGCTCAAACTACCGACAGGGGACTGGGGCCAACGTCCTGACTTTC. Its translation: CASSNYRQGTGANVLTF.